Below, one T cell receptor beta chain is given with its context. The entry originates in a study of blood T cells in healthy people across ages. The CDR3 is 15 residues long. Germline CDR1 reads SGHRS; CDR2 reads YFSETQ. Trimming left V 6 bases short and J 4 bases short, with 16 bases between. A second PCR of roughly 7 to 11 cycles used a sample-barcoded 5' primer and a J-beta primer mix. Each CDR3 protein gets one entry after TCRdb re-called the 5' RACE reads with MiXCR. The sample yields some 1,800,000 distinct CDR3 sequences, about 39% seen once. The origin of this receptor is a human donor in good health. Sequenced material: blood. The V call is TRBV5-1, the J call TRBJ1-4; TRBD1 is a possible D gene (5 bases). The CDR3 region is CASTRGDQRNEKLFF. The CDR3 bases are TGCGCCAGCACCCGGGGGGACCAGCGTAATGAAAAACTGTTTTTT.